This T cell receptor beta chain was recorded in a study of CD8+ T cells in alopecia areata (dated by TCRdb to between 2018 and 2020). About the investigation overall: Treated patients were enrolled in an open-label pilot trial of oral tofacitinib, 5 to 10 mg twice daily, for moderate-to-severe alopecia areata. Tofacitinib was administered for 6 to 18 months, and 6 months of follow-up off drug were then conducted to assess delayed response and recurrence. Disease severity in treated patients was measured with the SALT score, which quantifies the percentage of affected scalp surface area. In both human patients and the C3H/HeJ mouse model, the study applied high-throughput TCRbeta sequencing to look at T cell clonal expansion in alopecia areata. On the human side, TCRbeta sequencing was run on scalp tissue and on sorted CD4+ and CD8+ peripheral blood T cells from healthy controls and from alopecia areata patients with either patchy or totalis/universalis disease. Patients on tofacitinib were biopsied at baseline and after 4 and 24 weeks of treatment, and several of the patients also had a later scalp biopsy. Scalp clonality was compared across normal scalp (n=4), patchy alopecia areata scalp (n=8), and alopecia totalis/universalis scalp (n=8). The RNA source kit depended on sample type: the PAXgene miRNA kit for fixed scalp, the miRNeasy kit for PBMCs, and the RNeasy kit for mouse skin. immunoSEQ multiplex PCR using 35 Vbeta forward primers and 13 Jbeta reverse primers was used to amplify TCRbeta CDR3 regions. Here is what the overall study found, with its caveats: During tofacitinib treatment, many expanded lesional clones remained in scalp and blood, and this persistence may partly explain relapse after treatment is stopped. Shared TCR sequences between patients were less evident than in mice, which may be partly attributable to HLA diversity in the patient population. Resident alphabeta T cells in normal human skin are also sequenced, complicating scalp TCR repertoire analysis, unlike mouse skin dominated by gammadelta T cells. The treated cohort was small, with a single nonresponder, so links between baseline CD8+ expansion and response need larger studies. Lesional scalp, especially in alopecia totalis/universalis, showed higher clonality and more expanded CD8+ clones than normal scalp, suggesting antigenic drive. Tofacitinib significantly lowered scalp clonality and the number of expanded CD8+ clones among the top 100 scalp clones.

Details on this clone: Its specific antigen is unknown. Per-nucleotide qualities are absent, and no much larger clonotype sits a single base away.

The intended sense of this specimen's treatment or condition label: oral pan-JAK inhibitor, 5-10 mg twice daily. From alopecia areata patients, peripheral blood was collected along with lesional scalp punch biopsies. After PBMCs were isolated by density centrifugation and stained for CD3, CD4 and CD8, a FACSAria was used to sort CD4+ and CD8+ T cells. The CDR3 runs 17 amino acids, cysteine and phenylalanine included. Just the 51-base CDR3 DNA is kept, in frame starting at base 1. CDR1 is given as SNHLY and CDR2 as FYNNEI, both from the germline V gene. Clipping removes 2 bases from V and 0 bases from J, with 8 as the unmatched junction base count. Library prep was done by the immunoSEQ multiplex PCR assay. To provide template for TCR sequencing, every sample had RNA extracted and reverse transcribed into cDNA. First-strand cDNA was synthesized using SuperScript III with a 2:1 mix of oligo-dT and random hexamers. A synthetic immune receptor repertoire was used to measure amplification bias, and any remaining bias was corrected computationally. As for the original processing: Raw reads were preprocessed to remove errors, and CDR3 was defined according to IMGT conventions as the region from the conserved cysteine to phenylalanine. To get clonality, Shannon entropy was normalized by log2 of the number of productive unique TCRs and the result was subtracted from 1. CD4 or CD8 identity of scalp clones was inferred by cross-referencing scalp TCRbeta sequences with sorted blood CD4 and CD8 repertoires. What TCRdb holds here is the immuneACCESS table cut down to in-frame rearrangements. Part of the clones is not present; checked against another copy, under half of the missing clones reflect an unresolved V gene, and the others are unexplained. V, J and clone size derive from that table, while D and trimming were established from the DNA sequence. The sample table holds around 100,000 clones, of which under 90% were seen once. Of the sample, around 10% is held by the ten largest clones.

The source was CD8+ T cells sorted from blood, collected between weeks 30 and 35, from a patient treated with tofacitinib. This sequence originates from a human donor with alopecia areata. This chain joins TRBV2 to TRBJ2-3; TRBD2 aligns with 7 central bases. The DNA sequence follows: TGTGCCAGCAGTGAAACCGAAGCTAGCGGTAGCACAGATACGCAGTATTTT. It codes for CASSETEASGSTDTQYF.